This T cell receptor (beta chain) was retrieved from a study of OX40 agonist ivuxolimab in advanced cancers. Study details: People in dose escalation had one of these cancers: hepatocellular carcinoma, melanoma, renal cell or head and neck cancer. Among those treated, three patients had partial responses, one with hepatocellular carcinoma and two with cutaneous melanoma. Notes on the study in general: CD4+ and CD8+ blood T cells expanded clonally by week 6 at 0.1 to 3.0 mg/kg.

This CDR3 is built from 16 residues. In germline, CDR1 is SGHRS, CDR2 YFSETQ. V lost 1 base and J lost 2; bases outside the gene matches: 4. Peripheral blood came from all dose cohorts at three timepoints. As to this clone: Its antigen remains unknown.

Libraries were prepared by immunoSEQ multiplex PCR; TCRdb keeps only in-frame clonotypes and omits some of them. This sample has approximately 82,000 clones, with approximately 86% found just once. The V gene is TRBV5-1, the J gene TRBJ2-5, with TRBD2 matching 11 bases. This sequence was found in an adult with an advanced solid tumor such as melanoma, head and neck, liver or kidney cancer. Here the sequenced sample was CD4+ or CD8+ T cells sorted from blood, taken in a trial of the OX40 agonist ivuxolimab. The CDR3 coding sequence is TGCGCCAGCAGCTTGATTGGGACTAGCGGACAAGAGACCCAGTACTTC. This codes for CASSLIGTSGQETQYF.